This T cell receptor (beta chain) was identified during a study of blood T cell repertoires in COVID-19. Looking at the study overall: Material from acute and convalescent COVID-19 was sourced from the United States, Italy and Spain.

Here immunoSEQ multiplex PCR was the method, and the copy in TCRdb shows in-frame clones only, minus some. This table holds over 250,000 clones, 87% found once. Cohort 3 donors were reported recovered after two negative PCRs, clearance, or symptom resolution. Germline V gene data show CDR1 as MNHEY and CDR2 as SVGAGI. V was clipped by 8 bases and J by 6 bases, with 23 bases between them. The CDR3 contains 15 residues. The sample comprised PBMCs or T cells enriched from blood (not recorded which). This sequence joins TRBV6-5 and TRBJ2-7; D may be TRBD1 (6 bases). This TCR derives from a woman under 30 who had recovered from COVID-19. In DNA, the CDR3 is TGTGCCAGCTGCATGAACGGGATACAGGGTGGCGAGCAGTACTTC. It encodes CASCMNGIQGGEQYF.